This T cell receptor beta chain was retrieved from a study of human T cells and chemical hapten exposure. About the study: 0.01% DPC was applied to the upper back in patch tests, which were read at 6 days. Small differences in pooled library volume mainly drove the variation in TCR yields per sample.

TCRdb reanalysed the RACE reads using MiXCR and keeps one entry per CDR3 protein. The table has 70,000 to 80,000 distinct CDR3 sequences, 32% seen once. V lost 0 bases, J lost 0 bases, and 15 bases stayed unmatched. CDR1 and CDR2 from the germline V gene are DFQATT and SNEGSKA (reference sequence). The CDR3 consists of 20 residues. This clonotype has only a few counts. Specified time point: patch test 1, 2 weeks after DPC sensitization. Regarding treatment: therapeutic diphenylcyclopropenone sensitization with weekly scalp DPC. Each patch-test visit's blood sample preceded patch application. This sequence joins TRBV20-1 and TRBJ2-2, with 8 nucleotides matching TRBD2. The source material was whole blood, sampled in connection with sensitization to the hapten diphenylcyclopropenone (DPC). The TCR originated in a man aged 35-49 years with alopecia areata. Some clones in this sample may be carry-over from other donors' samples. DNA for the CDR3: TGCAGTGCTAGAGATCTTGCTGGGGCCTTTAGCGGGACGAACACCGGGGAGCTGTTTTTT. It codes for CSARDLAGAFSGTNTGELFF.